This TCR beta chain was recovered during a study of CD8+ T cells in alopecia areata. Study-level information: Oral tofacitinib (5 to 10 mg twice daily) was administered to treated patients.

Peripheral blood samples and lesional scalp punch biopsies were obtained from alopecia areata patients. Sorting separated CD4+ and CD8+ T cells out of PBMCs. Sequencing relied on a cDNA template that was reverse transcribed from extracted RNA. The method was immunoSEQ multiplex PCR; TCRdb's version includes in-frame clones alone and lacks a portion of them. The profile shows about 180,000 clones, almost 65% of them singletons. J was trimmed by 1 base and V by 5 bases; bases with no gene match: 8. This CDR3 contains 16 residues. CDR1 is SEHNR and CDR2 is FQNEAQ in the germline V gene (reference sequence).

This sequence joins TRBV7-9 and TRBJ2-3, with 8 bases matching TRBD1. This TCR came from a human donor with alopecia areata. This sample comprised CD4+ T cells sorted from blood, obtained at week 0. This CDR3 reads CASSPTPGQGTDTQYF. The DNA for the CDR3 is TGTGCCAGCAGCCCAACACCGGGACAGGGCACAGATACGCAGTATTTT.